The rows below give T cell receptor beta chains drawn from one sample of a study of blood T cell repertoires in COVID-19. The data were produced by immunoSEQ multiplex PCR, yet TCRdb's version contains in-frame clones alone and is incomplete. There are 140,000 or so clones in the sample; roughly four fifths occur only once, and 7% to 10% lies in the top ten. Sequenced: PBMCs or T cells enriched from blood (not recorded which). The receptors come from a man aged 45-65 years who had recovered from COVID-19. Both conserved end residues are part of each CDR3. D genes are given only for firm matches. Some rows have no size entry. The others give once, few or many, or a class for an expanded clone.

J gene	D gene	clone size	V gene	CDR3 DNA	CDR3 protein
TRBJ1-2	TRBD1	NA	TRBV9	TGTGCCAGCAGCGTCGAGATACGGACAGGGAGTGATGGCTACACCTTC	CASSVEIRTGSDGYTF
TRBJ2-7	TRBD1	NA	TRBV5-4	TGTGCCAGCAGCTTGGCGGGGACAGGGGTCTACGAGCAGTACTTC	CASSLAGTGVYEQYF
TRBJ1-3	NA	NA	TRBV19	TGTGCCAGTAGTCCGACACTAGCCAGAGGCTCTGGAAACACCATATATTTT	CASSPTLARGSGNTIYF
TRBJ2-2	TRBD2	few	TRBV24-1	TGTGCCGCGAGGAATAGCGGGGGCACCGGGGAGCTGTTTTTT	CAARNSGGTGELFF
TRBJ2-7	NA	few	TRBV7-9	TGTGCCAGCAGCTTAGATTACAGGGAGCAGTACTTC	CASSLDYREQYF
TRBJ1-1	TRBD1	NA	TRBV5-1	TGCGCCAGCAGACCGGGGACAGGGGTTGAAGCTTTCTTT	CASRPGTGVEAFF
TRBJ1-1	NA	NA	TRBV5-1	TGCGCCAGCAGCTTGGGCAGGGGTCGGACTGAAGCTTTCTTT	CASSLGRGRTEAFF
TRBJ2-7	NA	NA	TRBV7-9	TGTGCCAGCAGCTACGGGACAAAGCTGGATGGGGAGCAGTACTTC	CASSYGTKLDGEQYF
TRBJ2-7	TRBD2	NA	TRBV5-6	TGTGCCAGCAGCCTGCCGGGACTAGCTTTGAACTTC	CASSLPGLALNF
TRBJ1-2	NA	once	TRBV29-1	TGCAGCGTTAAAGGGGGAGGCTATGGCTACACCTTC	CSVKGGGYGYTF
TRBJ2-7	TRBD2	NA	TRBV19	TGTGCCAGTAGTATCCGACTAGCGGGGGACTACGAGCAGTACTTC	CASSIRLAGDYEQYF
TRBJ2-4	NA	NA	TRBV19	TGTGCCAGTAGTTTGGGGGGAACCAAAAACATTCAGTACTTC	CASSLGGTKNIQYF
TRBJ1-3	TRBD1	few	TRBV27	TGTGCCAGCAGTTTATCACCCCCACGACAGGGGCCGATTCTTGGAAACACCATATATTTT	CASSLSPPRQGPILGNTIYF
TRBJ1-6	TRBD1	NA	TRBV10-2	TGCGCCAGCAAGCCGGGACAGCCTGTTTCACCCCTCCACTTT	CASKPGQPVSPLHF
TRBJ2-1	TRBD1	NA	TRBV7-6	TGTGCCAGCAGCCCGCGTACGACACCGGGACAGCCTAGCTCCTACAATGAGCAGTTCTTC	CASSPRTTPGQPSSYNEQFF
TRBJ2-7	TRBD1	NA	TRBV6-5	TGTGCCAGCAGAGCCACAGGGGGCGCTGGGTACGAGCAGTACTTC	CASRATGGAGYEQYF
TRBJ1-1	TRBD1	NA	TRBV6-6	TGTGCCAGCACCCGGCGACAGGGGGAAAGGGGGACTGAAGCTTTCTTT	CASTRRQGERGTEAFF
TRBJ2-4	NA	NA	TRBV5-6	TGTGCCAGCAGCTTATTCGGAGCCAAAAACATTCAGTACTTC	CASSLFGAKNIQYF
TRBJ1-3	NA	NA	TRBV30	TGTGCCTGGGGTTCCCCAGGTATCTCTGGAAACACCATATATTTT	CAWGSPGISGNTIYF
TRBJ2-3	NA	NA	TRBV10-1	TGCGCCAGCAGAGAGAGCGGTACAGATACGCAGTATTTT	CASRESGTDTQYF
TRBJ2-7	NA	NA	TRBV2	TGTGCCAGCAGTGGACAGGCCCCCTACGAGCAGTACTTC	CASSGQAPYEQYF
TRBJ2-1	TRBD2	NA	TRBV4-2	TGTGCCAGCAGCCAAGTGGCTAGCGGGGGAAATGAGCAGTTCTTC	CASSQVASGGNEQFF
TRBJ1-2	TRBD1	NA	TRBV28	TGTGCCAGCAGTTTAGGGGCTATGGAGGGGGCAGAACATGGCTACACCTTC	CASSLGAMEGAEHGYTF
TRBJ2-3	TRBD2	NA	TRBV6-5	TGTGCCAGCAGTTACTATGGCGGGGGGGGCAATACGCAGTATTTT	CASSYYGGGGNTQYF
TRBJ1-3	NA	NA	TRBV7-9	TGTGCCAGCATCACGGCGGGGAGAAATATCTCTGGAAACACCATATATTTT	CASITAGRNISGNTIYF
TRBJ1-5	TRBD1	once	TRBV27	TGTGCCAGCAGCCTTGGGACAGGGGGCAATCAGCCCCAGCATTTT	CASSLGTGGNQPQHF
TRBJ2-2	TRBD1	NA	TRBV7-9	TGTGCCAGCAGCTTGAACAGGGGGATTACCGGGGAGCTGTTTTTT	CASSLNRGITGELFF
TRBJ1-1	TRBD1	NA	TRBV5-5	TGTGCCAGCAGCTTGCACCCGACAGGGAAGGGCACTGAAGCTTTCTTT	CASSLHPTGKGTEAFF
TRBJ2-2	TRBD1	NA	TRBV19	TGTGCCAGTAGCCGAACAGGGGACACCGGGGAGCTGTTTTTT	CASSRTGDTGELFF
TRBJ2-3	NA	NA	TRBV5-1	TGCGCCAGCAGCTCGGCGGGGGCCATCACAGATACGCAGTATTTT	CASSSAGAITDTQYF
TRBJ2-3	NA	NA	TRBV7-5	TGTGCCAGAAGCGTCCAAGAGGATACGCAGTATTTT	CARSVQEDTQYF
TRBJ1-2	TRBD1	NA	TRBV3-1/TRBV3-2	TGTGCCAGCAGCCGGCAACAGGGGCGCTATGGCTACACCTTC	CASSRQQGRYGYTF
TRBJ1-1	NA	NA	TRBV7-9	TGTGCCAGCAGCGTAACCGGGAGTGCAACTGAAGCTTTCTTT	CASSVTGSATEAFF
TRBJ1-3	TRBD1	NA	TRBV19	TGTGCCAGTAGTATTCCATACAGGGGAAAATCTGGAAACACCATATATTTT	CASSIPYRGKSGNTIYF
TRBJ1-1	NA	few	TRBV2	TGTGCCAGCAAGGACAGAGGAACTGAAGCTTTCTTT	CASKDRGTEAFF
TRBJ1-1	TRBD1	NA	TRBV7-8	TGTGCCAGCAGCTCTCGCGGGACAGGGGTCACTGAAGCTTTCTTT	CASSSRGTGVTEAFF
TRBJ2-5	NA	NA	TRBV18	TGTGCCAGCTCACCTTCTACCCAAGAGACCCAGTACTTC	CASSPSTQETQYF
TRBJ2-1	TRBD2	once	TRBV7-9	TGTGCCAGCAGCGCAATACTAGCGGGGTGGGCCAATGAGCAGTTCTTC	CASSAILAGWANEQFF
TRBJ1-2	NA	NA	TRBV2	TGTGCCAGCAGTCAGAAAAACTATGGCTACACCTTC	CASSQKNYGYTF
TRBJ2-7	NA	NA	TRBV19	TGTGCCAGTAGTATGAGGAGGGGCTACGAGCAGTACTTC	CASSMRRGYEQYF